These 9 T cell receptor beta chains were all obtained from the same sample, sequenced in a study of blood T cell repertoires in COVID-19. Here immunoSEQ multiplex PCR was the method, and the copy in TCRdb shows in-frame clones only, minus some. Of about 260,000 clones in the sample, around 88% were seen once. The sample comprised PBMCs or T cells enriched from blood (not recorded which). All receptors derive from a woman in her forties with acute COVID-19.

The V gene is TRBV21-1, the J gene TRBJ1-6; the DNA was not used to check the table's D call, TRBD1. TRBV21-1 is a pseudogene segment. The CDR3 consists of 15 residues. The CDR3 coding sequence is TGTGCCAGCAACCATACAGGGACCCAGGATTCACCCCTCCACTTT. This codes for CASNHTGTQDSPLHF.

The chain recombines TRBV21-1 with TRBJ2-5; whether TRBD2, the table's D call, matches the DNA was not checked. TRBV21-1 is marked as a pseudogene. The CDR3 sequence is 22 residues long. This CDR3 reads CASSKGWVRMNRDYPASETQYF. In DNA form, the CDR3 reads TGTGCCAGCAGCAAAGGTTGGGTCCGGATGAACCGGGACTACCCTGCCTCAGAGACCCAGTACTTC.

The J gene is TRBJ2-1, the V gene TRBV29-1, with 8 bases lining up with TRBD1. The length of the CDR3 is 17 residues. Germline V lookup: CDR1 SQVTM, CDR2 ANQGSEA. V shed 6 bases and J 0 bases; nucleotides not matched to a gene: 13. CDR3 loop: CSVTGTGTVSSYNEQFF. Here the CDR3 DNA reads TGCAGCGTCACCGGGACAGGTACGGTGAGCTCCTACAATGAGCAGTTCTTC.

The V gene is TRBV28, the J gene TRBJ1-5; TRBD1 aligns across 8 bases. V was clipped by 6 bases and J by 5 bases; unmatched bases: 9. Germline CDR1 is MDHEN and CDR2 is SYDVKM. CDR3 length: 15 residues. CDR3 residues: CASSPGGQGYQPQHF. The CDR3 coding sequence is TGTGCCAGCAGCCCCGGAGGACAGGGCTATCAGCCCCAGCATTTT.

The chain uses TRBV24-1 and TRBJ1-1, with 8 bases lining up with TRBD1. The trim removed 4 bases at V and 7 bases at J, leaving 19 bases unmatched. Germline lookup yields CDR1 KGHDR and CDR2 SFDVKD. The CDR3 length is 18 residues. CDR3 sequence (DNA): TGTGCCACCAGTGAAGGCCCAGGGGGCGCCGGAACCAGCGATGAAGCTTTCTTT. Translated, it gives CATSEGPGGAGTSDEAFF.

The genes are TRBV29-1 and TRBJ2-1; 8 nucleotides line up with TRBD2. Germline V gives CDR1 SQVTM, CDR2 ANQGSEA. The CDR3 runs to 13 residues. V dropped 6 bases and J dropped 5; count of bases not matched to a gene: 6. DNA for the CDR3: TGCAGCGTAGAGCGGGAGTTGAACAATGAGCAGTTCTTC. Encoded protein: CSVERELNNEQFF.

The chain carries TRBV5-4 and TRBJ2-5; no definite D call. Germline lookup yields CDR1 SGHNT and CDR2 YYREEE (reference sequence). This CDR3 comprises 13 residues. The V end lost 2 bases, the J end lost 2 bases, and 7 bases lay between the germline ends. The CDR3 here is CASSLPVQETQYF. The CDR3 coding sequence is TGTGCCAGCAGCTTACCGGTTCAAGAGACCCAGTACTTC.

The genes are TRBV16 and TRBJ1-2, with a weak D call TRBD1 (5 bases). Germline CDR1 is KGHSY and CDR2 is FQNENV. The CDR3 contains 13 residues. Trimming took 3 bases from V and 6 from J, leaving 11 bases between them. The CDR3 bases are TGTGCCAGCAGCCATTCATTAGGGGATGGCTACACCTTC. This encodes CASSHSLGDGYTF.

CDR3 coding DNA: TGTGCCAGTAGTTTCAGACAGGGGCATTCCTATGGCTACACCTTC. Its translation is CASSFRQGHSYGYTF. V is TRBV19 and J is TRBJ1-2; 8 positions agree with TRBD1. This CDR3 spans 15 amino acids. Germline trimming cut 5 bases from V and 4 bases from J; bases unmatched to any gene: 9. Germline V gives CDR1 LNHDA, CDR2 SQIVND (reference sequence).